This section outlines one TCR beta chain sequence together with its context. Its antigen is not known. The data are from a study of T cell repertoires in cytomegalovirus infection. Study conclusions and caveats: HLA-C-restricted CMV-specific TCR beta clonotypes prevailed in the ex vivo response. Of the TCR beta families, the public ones yielded a cumulative frequency that identified carriers of CMV plus the relevant HLA.

TCRdb reanalysed the reads using MiXCR and keeps one entry per CDR3 protein. Among approximately 1,000,000 distinct CDR3 sequences, roughly 30% were seen once, and the ten largest hold 10% to 15%. The V and J ends lost 8 bases and 2 bases respectively, with 13 bases between them. The CDR3 totals 14 residues. The germline CDR1 and CDR2 sequences are LNHDA and SQIVND (reference sequence). The rearrangement uses TRBV19 and TRBJ1-5; D is unclear. The source material was cultured CD8+ T cells from PBMCs, sampled from culture after CMV antigen stimulation. The TCR was taken from a human donor in good health (CMV status not recorded). Some clones in this sample may be carry-over from other donors' samples. The DNA for the CDR3 is TGTGCCAGTCGCCAGGATAGAGGCAATCAGCCCCAGCATTTT. Protein: CASRQDRGNQPQHF.